A selection of T cell receptor beta chains follows, all from one sample in a study of OX40 agonist ivuxolimab in advanced cancers. Using immunoSEQ multiplex PCR, the repertoire was profiled, and TCRdb retains in-frame clones only, with some absent. The sample carries around 25,000 clones, 80% to 90% recorded once. Specimen: CD4+ or CD8+ T cells sorted from blood, collected in a trial of the OX40 agonist ivuxolimab. All receptors derive from an adult with an advanced solid tumor such as melanoma, head and neck, liver or kidney cancer. The CDR3 runs from the conserved cysteine through the conserved F or W.

cdr3_aa: CASSGRDRTNQPQHF; j_call: TRBJ1-5; v_call: TRBV6-5
cdr3_aa: CASSSRYRHEQYF; j_call: TRBJ2-7; v_call: TRBV23-1
cdr3_aa: CASGRKITDTQYF; j_call: TRBJ2-3; v_call: TRBV27
cdr3_aa: CSVAGGTGELFF; j_call: TRBJ2-2; v_call: TRBV29-1
cdr3_aa: CASSQDRGTGLNTEAFF; j_call: TRBJ1-1; v_call: TRBV4-3
cdr3_aa: CASSPLRGGGETQYF; j_call: TRBJ2-5; v_call: TRBV4-1
cdr3_aa: CASSAALSLYEQYF; j_call: TRBJ2-7; v_call: TRBV10-2
cdr3_aa: CASSPRPPPDTQYF; j_call: TRBJ2-3; v_call: TRBV7-7
cdr3_aa: CASSHPDQETQYF; j_call: TRBJ2-5; v_call: TRBV7-6
cdr3_aa: CAISVPGSSKYYGYTF; j_call: TRBJ1-2; v_call: TRBV10-3
cdr3_aa: CASSLWGTIDEQFF; j_call: TRBJ2-1; v_call: TRBV5-1
cdr3_aa: CASSELGGNGYTF; j_call: TRBJ1-2; v_call: TRBV6-4
cdr3_aa: CASSFGSPAGQYF; j_call: TRBJ2-7; v_call: TRBV5-1
cdr3_aa: CASSLAPRERETQYF; j_call: TRBJ2-5; v_call: TRBV11-2
cdr3_aa: CASRDPGQGQGIDTQYF; j_call: TRBJ2-3; v_call: TRBV19
cdr3_aa: CATADRTSSYEQYF; j_call: TRBJ2-7; v_call: TRBV15
cdr3_aa: CASSTPRGWSSYEQYF; j_call: TRBJ2-7; v_call: TRBV5-6
cdr3_aa: CASSLSGSGELFF; j_call: TRBJ2-2; v_call: TRBV7-9
cdr3_aa: CASTDSYEQYF; j_call: TRBJ2-7; v_call: TRBV7-2
cdr3_aa: CASWSSGANVLTF; j_call: TRBJ2-6; v_call: TRBV4-1
cdr3_aa: CASLGRTSGGYYEQYF; j_call: TRBJ2-7; v_call: TRBV19
cdr3_aa: CASSVGYNEQFF; j_call: TRBJ2-1; v_call: TRBV4-2
cdr3_aa: CASSVRDHAYNEQFF; j_call: TRBJ2-1; v_call: TRBV5-6
cdr3_aa: CASSGGLAGTYEQYF; j_call: TRBJ2-7; v_call: TRBV13
cdr3_aa: CASKAGTGGHEQYF; j_call: TRBJ2-7; v_call: TRBV19